This TCR beta chain originates from a study of blood T cell repertoires in COVID-19. As for the study in general: Spain, Italy and the United States supplied samples that represented acute and convalescent COVID-19.

Data came from immunoSEQ multiplex PCR; TCRdb stores just in-frame clones and leaves some out. The sample contains 150,000 or so clones, about 90% of which appear only once. The sample consisted of peripheral blood. The sequence came from a man at least 80 years old with acute or convalescent COVID-19.

The CDR3 here is CASSLQAVNTEAFF. The CDR3 DNA is TGCGCCAGCAGTTTACAGGCAGTGAACACTGAAGCTTTCTTT. V usage is TRBV5-1 and J usage is TRBJ1-1; D is possibly TRBD1 (5 bases). Trimming removed 5 bases from V and 0 bases from J, with 11 bases in between. The CDR3 consists of 14 residues. CDR1 and CDR2 from the germline V gene are SGHRS and YFSETQ.